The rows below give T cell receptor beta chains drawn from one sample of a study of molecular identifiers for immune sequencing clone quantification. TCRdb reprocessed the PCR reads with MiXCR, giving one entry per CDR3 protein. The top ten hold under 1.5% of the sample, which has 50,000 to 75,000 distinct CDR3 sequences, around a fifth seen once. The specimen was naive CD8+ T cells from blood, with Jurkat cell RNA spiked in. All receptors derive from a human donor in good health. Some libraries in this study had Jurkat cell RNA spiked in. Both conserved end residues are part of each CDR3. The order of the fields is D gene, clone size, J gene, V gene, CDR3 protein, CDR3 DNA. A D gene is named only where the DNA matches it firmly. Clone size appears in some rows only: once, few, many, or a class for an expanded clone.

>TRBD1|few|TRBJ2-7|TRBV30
CAWDSTGTYEQYF
TGTGCCTGGGATTCGACAGGGACCTACGAGCAGTACTTC
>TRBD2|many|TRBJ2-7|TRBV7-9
CASSQASGAYEQYF
TGTGCCAGCAGCCAAGCTAGCGGGGCTTACGAGCAGTACTTC
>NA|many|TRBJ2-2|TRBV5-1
CASSTDGNTGELFF
TGCGCCAGCAGCACCGACGGGAACACCGGGGAGCTGTTTTTT
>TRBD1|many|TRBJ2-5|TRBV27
CASSLIGTGGQETQYF
TGTGCCAGCAGTTTAATCGGGACAGGGGGCCAAGAGACCCAGTACTTC
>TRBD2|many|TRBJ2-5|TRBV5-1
CASSLDPSGRIQETQYF
TGCGCCAGCAGCCTAGACCCTAGCGGGAGGATTCAAGAGACCCAGTACTTC
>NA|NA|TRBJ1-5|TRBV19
CASSIIINSNQPQHF
TGTGCCAGTAGTATAATCATAAATAGCAATCAGCCCCAGCATTTT
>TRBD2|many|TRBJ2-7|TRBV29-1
CSVELADSYEQYF
TGCAGCGTTGAACTAGCGGACTCCTACGAGCAGTACTTC
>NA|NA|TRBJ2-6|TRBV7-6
CASSPRGKGPGANVLTF
TGTGCCAGCAGCCCCCGGGGCAAAGGACCTGGGGCCAACGTCCTGACTTTC
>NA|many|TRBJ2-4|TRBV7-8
CASSPLGHSENIQYF
TGTGCCAGCAGCCCCCTGGGGCATTCCGAAAACATTCAGTACTTC
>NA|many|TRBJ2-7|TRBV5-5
CASSLVRVRGEQYF
TGTGCCAGCAGCCTGGTCAGGGTGAGGGGCGAGCAGTACTTC
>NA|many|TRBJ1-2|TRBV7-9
CASSLLSEGSYYGYTF
TGTGCCAGCAGCTTATTGTCGGAGGGGTCCTACTATGGCTACACCTTC
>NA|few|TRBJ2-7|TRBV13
CASSLTGHEQYF
TGTGCCAGCAGCTTAACGGGCCACGAGCAGTACTTC
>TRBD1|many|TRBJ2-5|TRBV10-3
CAAGQGRQETQYF
TGTGCCGCCGGACAGGGGCGGCAAGAGACCCAGTACTTC
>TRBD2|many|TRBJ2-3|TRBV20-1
CSARDSAGGWADTQYF
TGCAGTGCTAGGGACTCGGCGGGAGGGTGGGCAGATACGCAGTATTTT
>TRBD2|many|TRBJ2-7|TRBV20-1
CSARGPGLAGYEQYF
TGCAGTGCTAGGGGTCCGGGACTAGCGGGCTACGAGCAGTACTTC
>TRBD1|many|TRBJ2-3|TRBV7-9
CASSLPRTGGTDTQYF
TGTGCCAGCAGCTTACCCCGGACAGGGGGCACAGATACGCAGTATTTT
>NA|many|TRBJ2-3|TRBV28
CASSLLNGPLDTQYF
TGTGCCAGCAGTTTATTGAACGGCCCCTTGGATACGCAGTATTTT
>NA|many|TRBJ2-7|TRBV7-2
CASSRFGGAYEQYF
TGTGCCAGCAGCCGTTTCGGAGGCGCCTACGAGCAGTACTTC
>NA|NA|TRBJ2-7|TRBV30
CAWSKSLLNEQYF
TGTGCCTGGAGTAAGAGTCTGCTGAACGAGCAGTACTTC
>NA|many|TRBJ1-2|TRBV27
CASSNSFLRGYTF
TGTGCCAGCAGTAACAGTTTTCTTCGTGGCTACACCTTC